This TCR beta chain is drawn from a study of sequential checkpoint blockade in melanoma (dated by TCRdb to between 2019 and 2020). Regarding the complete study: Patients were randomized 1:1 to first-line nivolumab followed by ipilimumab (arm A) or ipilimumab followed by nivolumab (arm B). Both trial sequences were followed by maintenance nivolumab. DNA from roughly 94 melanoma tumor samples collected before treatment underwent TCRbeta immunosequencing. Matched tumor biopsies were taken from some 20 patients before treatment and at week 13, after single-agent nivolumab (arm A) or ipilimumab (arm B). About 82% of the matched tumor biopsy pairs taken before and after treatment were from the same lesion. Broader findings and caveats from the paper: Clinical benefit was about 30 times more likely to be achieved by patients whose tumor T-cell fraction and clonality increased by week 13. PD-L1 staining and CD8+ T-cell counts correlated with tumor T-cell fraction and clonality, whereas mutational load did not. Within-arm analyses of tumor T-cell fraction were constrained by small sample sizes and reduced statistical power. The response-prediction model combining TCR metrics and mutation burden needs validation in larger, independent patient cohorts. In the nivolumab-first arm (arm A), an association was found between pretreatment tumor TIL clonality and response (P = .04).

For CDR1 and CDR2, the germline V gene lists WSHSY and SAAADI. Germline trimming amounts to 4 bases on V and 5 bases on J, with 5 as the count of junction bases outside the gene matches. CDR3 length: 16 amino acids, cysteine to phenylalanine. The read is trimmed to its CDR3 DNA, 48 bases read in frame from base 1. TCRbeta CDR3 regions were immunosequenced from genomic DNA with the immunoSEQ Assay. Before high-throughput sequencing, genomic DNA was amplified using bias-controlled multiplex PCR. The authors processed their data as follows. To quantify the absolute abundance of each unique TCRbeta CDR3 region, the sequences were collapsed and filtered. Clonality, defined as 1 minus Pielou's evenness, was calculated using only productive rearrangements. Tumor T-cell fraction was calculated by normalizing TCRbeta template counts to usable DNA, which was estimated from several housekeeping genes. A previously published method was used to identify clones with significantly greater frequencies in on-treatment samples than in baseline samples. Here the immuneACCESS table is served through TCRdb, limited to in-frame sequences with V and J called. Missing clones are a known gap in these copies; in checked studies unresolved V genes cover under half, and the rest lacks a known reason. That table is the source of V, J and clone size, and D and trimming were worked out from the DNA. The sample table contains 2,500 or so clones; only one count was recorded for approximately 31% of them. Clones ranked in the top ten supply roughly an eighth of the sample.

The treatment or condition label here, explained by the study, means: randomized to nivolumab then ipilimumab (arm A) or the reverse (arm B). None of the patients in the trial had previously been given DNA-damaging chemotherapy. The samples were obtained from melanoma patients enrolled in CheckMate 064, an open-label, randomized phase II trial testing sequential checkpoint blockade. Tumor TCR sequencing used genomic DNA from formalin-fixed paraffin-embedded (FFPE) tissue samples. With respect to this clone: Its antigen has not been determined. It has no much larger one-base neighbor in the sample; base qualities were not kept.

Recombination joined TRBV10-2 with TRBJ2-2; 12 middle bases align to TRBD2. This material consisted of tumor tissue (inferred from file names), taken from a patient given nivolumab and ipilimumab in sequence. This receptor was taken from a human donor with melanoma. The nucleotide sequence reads TGCGCCAGCAGTGTGACTAGCGGGAGTGGTACCGGGGAGCTGTTTTTT. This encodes CASSVTSGSGTGELFF.